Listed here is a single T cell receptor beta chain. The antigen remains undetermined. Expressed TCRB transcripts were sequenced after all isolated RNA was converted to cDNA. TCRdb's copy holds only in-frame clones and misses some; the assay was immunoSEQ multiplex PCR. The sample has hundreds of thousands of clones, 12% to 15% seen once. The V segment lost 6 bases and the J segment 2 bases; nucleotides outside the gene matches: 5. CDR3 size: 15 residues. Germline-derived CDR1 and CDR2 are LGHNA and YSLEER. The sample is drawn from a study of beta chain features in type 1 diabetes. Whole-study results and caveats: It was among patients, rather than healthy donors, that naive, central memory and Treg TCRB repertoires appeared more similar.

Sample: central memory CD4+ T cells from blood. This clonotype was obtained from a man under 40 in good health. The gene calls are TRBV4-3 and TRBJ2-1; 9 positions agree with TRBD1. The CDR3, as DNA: TGCGCCAGCAGTGACACAGGGGGCACCTACAATGAGCAGTTCTTC. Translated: CASSDTGGTYNEQFF.